This T cell receptor beta chain was sequenced in a study of shared clonotypes between healthy human individuals. Study context: Plates per donor: three CD4 naive, three CD4 memory, two CD8 naive, one CD8 memory.

TCRdb's copy holds only in-frame clones and misses some; the assay was immunoSEQ multiplex PCR. The sample carries about 320,000 clones, around 86% recorded once. Source material: memory CD8+ T cells sorted from blood. Specified subset: CD45RO+ cells pooled with CCR7-negative TemRA cells. This clonotype was sampled from a man aged 18 to 30 in good health.

The CDR3 reads CASTQVNEQYF. The CDR3 nucleotides read TGTGCCAGCACACAGGTCAACGAGCAGTACTTC. This sequence joins TRBV2 and TRBJ2-7; weak D call: TRBD1 (5 bases). Germline V gene lookup returns CDR1 SNHLY and CDR2 FYNNEI. With 7 bases removed from V and 5 bases from J, the gap between germline ends came to 9 bases. The CDR3 is 11 amino acids. Full variable domain (outside the CDR3, taken from reference TRBV2 and TRBJ2-7): EPEVTQTPSHQVTQMGQEVILRCVPISNHLYFYWYRQILGQKVEFLVSFYNNEISEKSEIFDDQFSVERPDGSNFTLKIRSTKLEDSAMYFCASTQVNEQYFGPGTRLTVT.